This T cell receptor beta chain was identified during a study of blood T cell repertoires in COVID-19 (dated by TCRdb to 2020 to 2021). With respect to the entire study: Samples covering the acute and convalescent phases of COVID-19 were provided by collaborators in the United States, Italy and Spain. The sample metadata nearly always contained a de-identified subject ID, COVID-19 status, age in years and sex. The material from the prospective study consisted of cDNA or gDNA derived from T cells, B-cell-depleted T cells, or PBMCs. Deeply sampled blood TCRbeta repertoires from subjects exposed to, actively infected with, or recovered from COVID-19 were included in the dataset. Where HLA class I and class II types were available, the types were taken from metadata supplied by the sample provider, not from assay-based typing. A freely available public database, intended as a resource for researchers studying the immune response to SARS-CoV-2, is where the repertoires were released. Samples came from the ongoing ImmuneRACE study (first 160 participants) plus 1,254 subjects from 6 global collaborators.

TCRbeta CDR3 regions were amplified from genomic DNA using the immunoSEQ Assay, a bias-controlled multiplex PCR. As for the original processing: Nucleated cell counts per sample were estimated from amplification of reference gene primers within the assay. Sequence reads were collapsed and filtered to measure the absolute abundance of every unique TCRbeta CDR3 rearrangement. For each sample, productive Simpson clonality was calculated as the square root of Simpson's diversity index across productive rearrangements. The table was pulled from immuneACCESS by TCRdb, which kept in-frame rearrangements only. Such tables lose some clones; where checked, under half of the loss comes from unresolved V genes, and the rest has no known cause. Clone size and the V and J calls come from that table; the DNA yielded D and trimming. For this sample there are around 45,000 clones; 82% appear just once. About a quarter of the sample goes to the ten largest clones.

The collaborating institutions used their own protocols to collect whole blood in K2EDTA tubes. For TCRbeta analysis, collaborator samples were shipped as frozen whole blood, as isolated PBMCs, or as DNA extracted from either sample type. This clone was seen once. No antigen is known for it. Base quality data are lacking; no much larger clone is found one base away. What the study reported, not specific to this receptor: How much clinical and demographic metadata was included differed by source and by participant, and the metadata was provided uncurated.

V drops 6 bases and J drops 2 bases, leaving 8 bases in between. The CDR3 holds 12 amino acids from the cysteine to the phenylalanine. The only DNA kept is the CDR3, 36 bases in frame from the first base. The sequence was obtained from a woman in her sixties with acute or convalescent COVID-19. Sample: peripheral blood. The V and J genes are TRBV12-3 or TRBV12-4 and TRBJ2-7; the D gene assignment is ambiguous. Read as DNA, the sequence is TGTGCCAGCAGCGGTCTTACCTACGAGCAGTACTTC. Its translation is CASSGLTYEQYF.